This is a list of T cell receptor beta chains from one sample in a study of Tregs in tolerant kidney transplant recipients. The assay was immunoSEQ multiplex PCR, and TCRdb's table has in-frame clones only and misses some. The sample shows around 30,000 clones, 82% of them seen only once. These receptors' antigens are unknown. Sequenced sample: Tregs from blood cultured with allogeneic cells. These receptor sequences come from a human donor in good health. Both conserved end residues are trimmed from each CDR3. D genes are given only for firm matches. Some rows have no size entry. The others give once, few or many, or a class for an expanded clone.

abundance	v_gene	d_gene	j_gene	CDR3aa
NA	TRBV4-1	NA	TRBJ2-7	ASSQDQDLYLWEQY
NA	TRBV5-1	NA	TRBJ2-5	ASSLASGGKY
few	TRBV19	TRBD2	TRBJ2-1	ASSIAASGGLYNEQF
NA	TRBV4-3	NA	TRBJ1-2	ASSSLRQYGYT
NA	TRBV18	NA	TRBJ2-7	ASSPRPYEQY
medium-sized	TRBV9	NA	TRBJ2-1	ASSSGTRNEQF
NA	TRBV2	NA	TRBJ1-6	ASKRDSYNSPLH
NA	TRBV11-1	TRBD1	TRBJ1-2	ASSDRQGREGYT
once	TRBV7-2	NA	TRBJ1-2	ASSSRGLSFYGYT
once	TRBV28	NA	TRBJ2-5	ASSLAASTGTQY
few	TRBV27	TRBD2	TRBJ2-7	ASSLGTSGLYEQY
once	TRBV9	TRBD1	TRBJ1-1	ASSPPGTGGSEAF
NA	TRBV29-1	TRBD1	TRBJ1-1	SGFGQANTEAF
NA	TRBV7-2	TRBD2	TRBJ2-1	ASSLVRAGVRDEQF
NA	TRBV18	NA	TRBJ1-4	ASSPFSGGLAANEKLF
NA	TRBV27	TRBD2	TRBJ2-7	ASSLYRRGEQY
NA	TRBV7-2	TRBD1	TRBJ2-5	ASSLARGTGISETQY
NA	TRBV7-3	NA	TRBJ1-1	ASSRDSRNTEAF
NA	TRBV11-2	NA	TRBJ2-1	ASSLGFANEQF
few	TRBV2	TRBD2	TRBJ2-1	ASSGVAGGLRGEQF
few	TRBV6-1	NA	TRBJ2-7	ASSVRPHSYEQY
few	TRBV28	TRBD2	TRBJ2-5	ASLLLAGGQETQY